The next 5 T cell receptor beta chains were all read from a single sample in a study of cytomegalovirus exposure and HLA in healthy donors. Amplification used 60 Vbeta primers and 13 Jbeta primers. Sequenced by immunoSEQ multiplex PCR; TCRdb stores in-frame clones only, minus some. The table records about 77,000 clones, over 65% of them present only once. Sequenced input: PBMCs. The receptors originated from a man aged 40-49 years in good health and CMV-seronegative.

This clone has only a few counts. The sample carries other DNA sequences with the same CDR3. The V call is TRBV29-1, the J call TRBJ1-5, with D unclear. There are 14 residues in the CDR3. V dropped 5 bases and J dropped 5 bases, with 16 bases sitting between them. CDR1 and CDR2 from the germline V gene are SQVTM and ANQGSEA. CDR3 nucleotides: TGCAGCGTTAAGATTCAAGGAGGCGATCAGCCCCAGCATTTT. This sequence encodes CSVKIQGGDQPQHF.

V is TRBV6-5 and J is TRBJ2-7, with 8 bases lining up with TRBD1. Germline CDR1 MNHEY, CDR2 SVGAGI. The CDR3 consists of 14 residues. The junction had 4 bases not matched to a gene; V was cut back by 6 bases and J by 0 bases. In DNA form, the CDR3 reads TGTGCCAGCAGAACAGGGGGTAGCTCCTACGAGCAGTACTTC. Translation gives CASRTGGSSYEQYF.

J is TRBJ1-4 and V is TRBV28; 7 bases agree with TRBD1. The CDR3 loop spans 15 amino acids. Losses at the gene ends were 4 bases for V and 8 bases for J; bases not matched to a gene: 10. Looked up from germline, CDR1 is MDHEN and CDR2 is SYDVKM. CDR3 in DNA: TGTGCCAGCAGTTCCCCGACAGGGAAGGGAGAAAAACTGTTTTTT. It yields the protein CASSSPTGKGEKLFF.

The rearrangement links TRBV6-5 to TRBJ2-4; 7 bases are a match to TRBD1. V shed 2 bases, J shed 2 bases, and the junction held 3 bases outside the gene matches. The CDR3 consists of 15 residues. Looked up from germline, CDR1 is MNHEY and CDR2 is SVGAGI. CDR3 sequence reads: CASSYQTGTKNIQYF. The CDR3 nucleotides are TGTGCCAGCAGTTACCAGACAGGGACCAAAAACATTCAGTACTTC.

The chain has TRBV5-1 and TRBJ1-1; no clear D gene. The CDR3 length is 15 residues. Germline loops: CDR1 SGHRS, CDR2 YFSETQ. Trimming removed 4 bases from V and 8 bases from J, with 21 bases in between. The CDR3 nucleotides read TGCGCCAGCAGCCGTAAAAGGAGAGCTCCGGCGGAAGCTTTCTTT. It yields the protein CASSRKRRAPAEAFF.